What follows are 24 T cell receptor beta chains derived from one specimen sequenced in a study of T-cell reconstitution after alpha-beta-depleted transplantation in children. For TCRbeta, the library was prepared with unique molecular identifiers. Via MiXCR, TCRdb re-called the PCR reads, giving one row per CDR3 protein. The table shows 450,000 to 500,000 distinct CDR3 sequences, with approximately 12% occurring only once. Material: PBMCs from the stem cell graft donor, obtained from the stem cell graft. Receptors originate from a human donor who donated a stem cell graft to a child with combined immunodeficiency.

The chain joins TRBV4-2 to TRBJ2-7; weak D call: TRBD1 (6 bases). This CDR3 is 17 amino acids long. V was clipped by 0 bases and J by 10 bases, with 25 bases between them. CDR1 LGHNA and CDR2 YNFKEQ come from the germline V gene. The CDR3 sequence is CASSQEGAQGTRRVQYF. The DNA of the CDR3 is TGTGCCAGCAGCCAAGAGGGGGCCCAGGGTACCCGAAGGGTTCAGTACTTC.

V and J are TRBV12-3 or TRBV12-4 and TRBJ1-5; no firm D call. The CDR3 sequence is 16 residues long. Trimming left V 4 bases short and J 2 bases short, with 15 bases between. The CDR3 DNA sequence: TGTGCCAGCAGTTCGGGCCCTACCCTGGGCAATCAGCCCCAGCATTTT. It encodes CASSSGPTLGNQPQHF.

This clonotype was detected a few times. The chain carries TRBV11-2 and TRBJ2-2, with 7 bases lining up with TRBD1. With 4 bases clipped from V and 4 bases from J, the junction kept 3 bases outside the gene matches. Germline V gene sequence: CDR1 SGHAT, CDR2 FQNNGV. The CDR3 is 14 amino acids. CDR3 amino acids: CASSSYRGTGELFF. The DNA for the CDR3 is TGTGCCAGCAGCTCCTACAGGGGCACCGGGGAGCTGTTTTTT.

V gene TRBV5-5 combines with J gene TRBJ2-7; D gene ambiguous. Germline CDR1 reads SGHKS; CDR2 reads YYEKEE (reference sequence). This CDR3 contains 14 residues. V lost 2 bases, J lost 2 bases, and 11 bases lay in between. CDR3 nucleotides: TGTGCCAGCAGCTTTAACAGTTTCCCCTACGAGCAGTACTTC. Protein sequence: CASSFNSFPYEQYF.

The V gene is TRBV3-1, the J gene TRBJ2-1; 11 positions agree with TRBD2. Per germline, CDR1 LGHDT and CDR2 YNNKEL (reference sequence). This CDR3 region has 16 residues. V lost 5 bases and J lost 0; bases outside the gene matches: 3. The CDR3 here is CASSRLAGISYNEQFF. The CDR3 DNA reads TGTGCCAGCAGCAGACTAGCGGGGATCTCCTACAATGAGCAGTTCTTC.

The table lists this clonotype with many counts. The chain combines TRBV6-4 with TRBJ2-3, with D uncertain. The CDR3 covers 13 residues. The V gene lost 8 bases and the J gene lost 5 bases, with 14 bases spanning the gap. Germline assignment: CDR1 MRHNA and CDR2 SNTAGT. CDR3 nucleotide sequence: TGTGCCAGCTCCCTAACGTTTGGAGATACGCAGTATTTT. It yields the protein CASSLTFGDTQYF.

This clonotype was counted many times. The CDR3 spells CASSLGGGGADTQYF. The CDR3 nucleotides read TGTGCCAGCAGCTTAGGGGGAGGGGGGGCAGATACGCAGTATTTT. The chain links TRBV7-2 to TRBJ2-3; TRBD2 is a possible D gene (7 bases). Trimming stripped 1 base from V and 4 bases from J, with 12 bases between. Germline CDR1 is SGHTA and CDR2 is FQGNSA. CDR3 length: 15 residues.

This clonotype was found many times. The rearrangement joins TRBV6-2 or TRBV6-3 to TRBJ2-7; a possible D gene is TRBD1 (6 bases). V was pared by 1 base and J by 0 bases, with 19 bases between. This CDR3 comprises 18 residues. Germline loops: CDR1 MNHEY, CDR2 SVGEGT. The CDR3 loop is CASSYFGLIRGSSYEQYF. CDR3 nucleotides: TGTGCCAGCAGTTACTTCGGCTTGATAAGGGGGAGCTCCTACGAGCAGTACTTC.

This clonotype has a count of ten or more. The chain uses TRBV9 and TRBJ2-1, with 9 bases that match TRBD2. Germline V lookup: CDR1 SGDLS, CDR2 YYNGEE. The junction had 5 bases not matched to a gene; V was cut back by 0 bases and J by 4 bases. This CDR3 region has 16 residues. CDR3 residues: CASSVATSGRYNEQFF. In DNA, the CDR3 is TGTGCCAGCAGCGTAGCTACTAGCGGGCGATACAATGAGCAGTTCTTC.

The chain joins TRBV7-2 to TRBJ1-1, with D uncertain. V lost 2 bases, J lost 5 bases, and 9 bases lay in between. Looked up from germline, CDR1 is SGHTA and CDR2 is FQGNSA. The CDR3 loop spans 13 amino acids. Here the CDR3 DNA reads TGTGCCAGCAGCTTATTCTCTAGTACTGAAGCTTTCTTT. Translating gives CASSLFSSTEAFF.

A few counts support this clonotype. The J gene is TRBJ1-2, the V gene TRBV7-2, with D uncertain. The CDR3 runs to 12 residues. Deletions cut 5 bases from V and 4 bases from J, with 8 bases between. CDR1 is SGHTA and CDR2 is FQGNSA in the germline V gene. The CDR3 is CASSDGIYGYTF. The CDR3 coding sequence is TGTGCCAGCAGCGACGGAATCTATGGCTACACCTTC. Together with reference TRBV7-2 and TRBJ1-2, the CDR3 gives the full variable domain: GAGVSQSPSNKVTEKGKDVELRCDPISGHTALYWYRQSLGQGLEFLIYFQGNSAPDKSGLPSDRFSAERTGGSVSTLTIQRTQQEDSAVYLCASSDGIYGYTFGSGTRLTVV.

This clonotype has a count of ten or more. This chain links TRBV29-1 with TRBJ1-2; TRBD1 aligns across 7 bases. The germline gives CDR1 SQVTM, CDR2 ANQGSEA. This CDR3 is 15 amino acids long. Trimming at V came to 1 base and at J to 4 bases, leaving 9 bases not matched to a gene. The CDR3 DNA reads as TGCAGCGTTGAAGGGGCAGGGGGAATAGTCTATGGCTACACCTTC. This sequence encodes CSVEGAGGIVYGYTF.

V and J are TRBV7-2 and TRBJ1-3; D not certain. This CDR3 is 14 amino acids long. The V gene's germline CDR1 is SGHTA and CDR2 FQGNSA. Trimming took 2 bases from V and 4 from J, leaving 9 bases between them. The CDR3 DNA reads TGTGCCAGCAGCTTAACCCCCACCGGAAACACCATATATTTT. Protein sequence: CASSLTPTGNTIYF. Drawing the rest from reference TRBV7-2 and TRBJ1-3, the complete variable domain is GAGVSQSPSNKVTEKGKDVELRCDPISGHTALYWYRQSLGQGLEFLIYFQGNSAPDKSGLPSDRFSAERTGGSVSTLTIQRTQQEDSAVYLCASSLTPTGNTIYFGEGSWLTVV.

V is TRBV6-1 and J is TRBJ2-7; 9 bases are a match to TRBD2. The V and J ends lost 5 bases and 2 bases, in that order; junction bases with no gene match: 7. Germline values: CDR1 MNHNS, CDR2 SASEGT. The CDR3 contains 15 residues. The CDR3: CASSLSGSGPYEQYF. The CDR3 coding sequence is TGTGCCAGCAGTCTTAGCGGGAGTGGCCCCTACGAGCAGTACTTC.

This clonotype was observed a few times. CDR3 in amino acids: CASSPSPTLWRESDTQYF. For the CDR3, the DNA is TGTGCCAGCAGCCCAAGCCCCACCCTCTGGCGGGAGTCAGATACGCAGTATTTT. V and J are TRBV11-1 and TRBJ2-3; 7 nucleotides agree with TRBD2. The CDR3 sequence is 18 residues long. V lost 5 bases to trimming and J lost 4 bases; unmatched junction nucleotides: 18. The germline CDR1 and CDR2 sequences are SGHAT and FQDESV (reference sequence).

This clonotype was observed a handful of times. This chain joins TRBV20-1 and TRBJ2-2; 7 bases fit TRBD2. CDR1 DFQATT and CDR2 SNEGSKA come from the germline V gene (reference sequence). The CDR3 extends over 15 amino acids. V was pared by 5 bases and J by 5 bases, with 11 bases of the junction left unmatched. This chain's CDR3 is CSARTGGRDTGELFF. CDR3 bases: TGCAGTGCTCGGACGGGAGGAAGGGATACCGGGGAGCTGTTTTTT.

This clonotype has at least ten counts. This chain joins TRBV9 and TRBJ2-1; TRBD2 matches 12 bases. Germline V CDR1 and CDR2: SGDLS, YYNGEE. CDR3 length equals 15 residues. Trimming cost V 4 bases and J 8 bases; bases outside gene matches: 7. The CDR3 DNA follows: TGTGCCAGCAGCTTTCTAGCGGGAGGGTCTTATGAGCAGTTCTTC. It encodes CASSFLAGGSYEQFF.

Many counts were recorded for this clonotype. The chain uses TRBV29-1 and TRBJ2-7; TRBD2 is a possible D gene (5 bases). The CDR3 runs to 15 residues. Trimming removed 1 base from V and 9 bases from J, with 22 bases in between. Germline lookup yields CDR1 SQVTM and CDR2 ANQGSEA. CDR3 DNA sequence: TGCAGCGTTGAAGGCGGGCCGCACTTGAAGGCGGGGCAGTACTTC. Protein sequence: CSVEGGPHLKAGQYF.

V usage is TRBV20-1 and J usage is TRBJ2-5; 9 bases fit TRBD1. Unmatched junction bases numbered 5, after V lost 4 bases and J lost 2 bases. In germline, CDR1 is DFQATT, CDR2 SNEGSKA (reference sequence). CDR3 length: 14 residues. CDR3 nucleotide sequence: TGCAGTGCTATCTCGGACAGGGGTCAAGAGACCCAGTACTTC. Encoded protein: CSAISDRGQETQYF.

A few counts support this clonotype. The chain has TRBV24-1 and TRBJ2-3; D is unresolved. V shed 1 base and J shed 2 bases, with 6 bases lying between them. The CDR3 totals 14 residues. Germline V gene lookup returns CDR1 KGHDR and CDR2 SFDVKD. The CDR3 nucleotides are TGTGCCACCAGTGATTTCCCCGACACAGATACGCAGTATTTT. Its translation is CATSDFPDTDTQYF.

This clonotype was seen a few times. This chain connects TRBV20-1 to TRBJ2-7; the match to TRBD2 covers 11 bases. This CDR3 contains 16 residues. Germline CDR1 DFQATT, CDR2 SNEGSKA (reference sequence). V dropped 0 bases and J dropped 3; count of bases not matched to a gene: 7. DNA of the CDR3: TGCAGTGCTAGAGATCGACTAGCGGGACTACTCTACGAGCAGTACTTC. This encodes CSARDRLAGLLYEQYF.

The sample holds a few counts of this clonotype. Here the CDR3 reads CAISGTWGYQETQYF. The CDR3 DNA reads TGTGCCATCAGTGGGACTTGGGGGTACCAAGAGACCCAGTACTTC. The V and J genes are TRBV10-3 and TRBJ2-5; perhaps D is TRBD1 or TRBD2 (5 bases each). The CDR3 contains 15 residues. V was shortened by 4 bases and J by 0 bases, with 12 bases between the two germline ends. The germline gives CDR1 ENHRY, CDR2 SYGVKD.

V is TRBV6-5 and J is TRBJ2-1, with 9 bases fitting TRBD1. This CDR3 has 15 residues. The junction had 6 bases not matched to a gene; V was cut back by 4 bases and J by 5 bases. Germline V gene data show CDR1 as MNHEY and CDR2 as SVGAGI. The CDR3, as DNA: TGTGCCAGCAGTTCGGGGACAGGGTGGCACAATGAGCAGTTCTTC. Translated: CASSSGTGWHNEQFF.

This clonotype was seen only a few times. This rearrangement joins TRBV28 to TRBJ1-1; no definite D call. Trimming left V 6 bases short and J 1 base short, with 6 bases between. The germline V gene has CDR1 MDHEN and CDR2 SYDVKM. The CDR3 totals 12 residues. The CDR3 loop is CASRYGNTEAFF. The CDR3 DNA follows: TGTGCCAGCAGGTATGGGAACACTGAAGCTTTCTTT.